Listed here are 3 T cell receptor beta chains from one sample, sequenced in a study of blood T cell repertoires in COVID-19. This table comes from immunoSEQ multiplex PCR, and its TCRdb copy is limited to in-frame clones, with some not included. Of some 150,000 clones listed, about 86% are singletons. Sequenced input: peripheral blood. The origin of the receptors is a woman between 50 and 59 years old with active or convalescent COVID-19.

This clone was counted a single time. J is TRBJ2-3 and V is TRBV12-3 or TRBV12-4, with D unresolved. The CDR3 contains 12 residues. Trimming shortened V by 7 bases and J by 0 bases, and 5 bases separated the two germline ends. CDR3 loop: CASMGSTDTQYF. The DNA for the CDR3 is TGTGCCAGCATGGGCAGCACAGATACGCAGTATTTT.

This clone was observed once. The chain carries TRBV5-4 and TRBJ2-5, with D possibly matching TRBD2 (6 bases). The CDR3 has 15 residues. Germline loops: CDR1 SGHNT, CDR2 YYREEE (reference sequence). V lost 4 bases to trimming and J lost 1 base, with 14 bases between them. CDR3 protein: CASSVGTAIQETQYF. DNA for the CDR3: TGTGCCAGCAGCGTCGGGACTGCGATCCAAGAGACCCAGTACTTC. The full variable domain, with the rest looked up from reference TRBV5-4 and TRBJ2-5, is ETGVTQSPTHLIKTRGQQVTLRCSSQSGHNTVSWYQQALGQGPQFIFQYYREEENGRGNFPPRFSGLQFPNYSSELNVNALELDDSALYLCASSVGTAIQETQYFGPGTRLLVL.

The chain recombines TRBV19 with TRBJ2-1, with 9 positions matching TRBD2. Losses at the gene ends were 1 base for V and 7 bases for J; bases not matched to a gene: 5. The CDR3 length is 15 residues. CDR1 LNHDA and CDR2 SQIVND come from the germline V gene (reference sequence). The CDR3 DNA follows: TGTGCCAGTAGTATAGGTAGCGGGGGCTGGAATGAGCAGTTCTTC. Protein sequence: CASSIGSGGWNEQFF.